This T cell receptor beta chain was recovered during a study of blood T cell repertoires in COVID-19. Only in-frame clones appear in the TCRdb table, and some are missing; sequencing was by immunoSEQ multiplex PCR. The table records around 150,000 clones, 86% of them present only once. This TCR derives from a man younger than 35 with acute or convalescent COVID-19. Material for sequencing was peripheral blood.

The CDR3 nucleotides read TGTGCCAGCAGCCATGGGGAGGGTTTTAGCAAAAACATTCAGTACTTC. It encodes CASSHGEGFSKNIQYF. V gene TRBV7-8 combines with J gene TRBJ2-4, with TRBD2 identical over 7 bases. CDR1 and CDR2 from the germline V gene are SGHVS and FQNEAQ. This CDR3 contains 16 residues. The V gene end was trimmed by 5 bases and the J gene end by 3 bases; junction bases not matched to a gene: 10. The variable domain in full, with the rest retrieved from reference TRBV7-8 and TRBJ2-4, is GAGVSQSPRYKVAKRGQDVALRCDPISGHVSLFWYQQALGQGPEFLTYFQNEAQLDKSGLPSDRFFAERPEGSVSTLKIQRTQQEDSAVYLCASSHGEGFSKNIQYFGAGTRLSVL.